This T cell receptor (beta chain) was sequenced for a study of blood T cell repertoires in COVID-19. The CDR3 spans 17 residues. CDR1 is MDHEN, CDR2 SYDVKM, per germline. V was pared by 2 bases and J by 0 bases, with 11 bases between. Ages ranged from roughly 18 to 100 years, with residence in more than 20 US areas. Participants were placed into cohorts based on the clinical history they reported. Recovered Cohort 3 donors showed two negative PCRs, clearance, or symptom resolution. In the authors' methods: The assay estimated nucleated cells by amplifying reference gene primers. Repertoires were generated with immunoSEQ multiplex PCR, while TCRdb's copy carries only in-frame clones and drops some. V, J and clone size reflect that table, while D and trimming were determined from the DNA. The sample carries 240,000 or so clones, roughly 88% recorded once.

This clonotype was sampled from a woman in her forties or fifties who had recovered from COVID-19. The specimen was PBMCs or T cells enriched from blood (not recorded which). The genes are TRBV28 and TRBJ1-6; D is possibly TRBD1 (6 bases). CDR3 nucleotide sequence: TGTGCCAGCAGTTTAGGACAGCGTAGCTCCTATAATTCACCCCTCCACTTT. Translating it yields CASSLGQRSSYNSPLHF.